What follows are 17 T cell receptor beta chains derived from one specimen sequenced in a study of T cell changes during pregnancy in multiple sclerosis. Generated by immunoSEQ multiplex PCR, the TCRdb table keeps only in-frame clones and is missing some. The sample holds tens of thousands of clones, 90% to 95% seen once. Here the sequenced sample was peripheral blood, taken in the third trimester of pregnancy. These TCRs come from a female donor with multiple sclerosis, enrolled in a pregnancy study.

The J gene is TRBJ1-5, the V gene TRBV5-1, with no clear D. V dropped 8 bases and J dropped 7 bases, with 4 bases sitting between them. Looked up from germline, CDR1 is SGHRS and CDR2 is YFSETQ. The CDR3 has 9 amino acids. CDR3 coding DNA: TGCGCCAGGCGGCAGCCCCAGCATTTT. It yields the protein CARRQPQHF.

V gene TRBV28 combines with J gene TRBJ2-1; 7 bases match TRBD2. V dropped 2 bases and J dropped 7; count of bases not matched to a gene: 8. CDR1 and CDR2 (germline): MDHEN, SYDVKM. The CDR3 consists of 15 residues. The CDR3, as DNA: TGTGCCAGCAGTTTAAGGGGCGGGAGCATTAATGAGCAGTTCTTC. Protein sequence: CASSLRGGSINEQFF. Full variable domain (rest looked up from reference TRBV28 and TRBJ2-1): DVKVTQSSRYLVKRTGEKVFLECVQDMDHENMFWYRQDPGLGLRLIYFSYDVKMKEKGDIPEGYSVSREKKERFSLILESASTNQTSMYLCASSLRGGSINEQFFGPGTRLTVL.

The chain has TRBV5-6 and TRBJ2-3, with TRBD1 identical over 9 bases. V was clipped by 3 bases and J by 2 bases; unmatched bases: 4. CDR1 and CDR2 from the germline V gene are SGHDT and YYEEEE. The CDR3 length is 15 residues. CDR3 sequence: CASSWGQGNTDTQYF. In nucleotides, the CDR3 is TGTGCCAGCAGCTGGGGACAGGGAAACACAGATACGCAGTATTTT. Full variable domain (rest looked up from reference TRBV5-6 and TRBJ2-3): DAGVTQSPTHLIKTRGQQVTLRCSPKSGHDTVSWYQQALGQGPQFIFQYYEEEERQRGNFPDRFSGHQFPNYSSELNVNALLLGDSALYLCASSWGQGNTDTQYFGPGTRLTVL.

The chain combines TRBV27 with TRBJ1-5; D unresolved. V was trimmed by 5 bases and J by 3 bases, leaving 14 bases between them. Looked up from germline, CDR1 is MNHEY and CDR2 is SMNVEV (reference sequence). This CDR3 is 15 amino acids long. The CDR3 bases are TGTGCCAGCAGTGTCCACGAGGGCCCCAATCAGCCCCAGCATTTT. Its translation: CASSVHEGPNQPQHF.

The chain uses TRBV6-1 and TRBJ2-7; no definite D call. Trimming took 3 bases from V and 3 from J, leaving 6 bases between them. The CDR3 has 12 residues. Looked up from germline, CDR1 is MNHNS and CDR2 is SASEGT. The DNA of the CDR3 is TGTGCCAGCAGTGAGCAGAACTACGAGCAGTACTTC. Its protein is CASSEQNYEQYF.

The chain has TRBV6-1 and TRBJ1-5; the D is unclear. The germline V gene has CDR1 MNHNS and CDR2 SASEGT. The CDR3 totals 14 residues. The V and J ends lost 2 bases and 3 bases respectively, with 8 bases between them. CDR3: CASSEQVSNQPQHF. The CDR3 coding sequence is TGTGCCAGCAGTGAACAGGTTTCCAATCAGCCCCAGCATTTT.

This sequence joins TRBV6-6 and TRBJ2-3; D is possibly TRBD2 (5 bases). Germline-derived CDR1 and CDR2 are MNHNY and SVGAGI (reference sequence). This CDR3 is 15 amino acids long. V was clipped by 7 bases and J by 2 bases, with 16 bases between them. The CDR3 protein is CASTSSETFTDTQYF. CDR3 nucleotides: TGTGCCAGCACCAGTAGCGAAACTTTCACAGATACGCAGTATTTT.

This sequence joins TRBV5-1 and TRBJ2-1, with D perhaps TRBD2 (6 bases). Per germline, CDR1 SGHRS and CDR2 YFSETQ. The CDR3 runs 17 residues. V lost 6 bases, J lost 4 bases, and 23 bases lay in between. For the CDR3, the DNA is TGCGCCAGCAAGAGAGATACGGGGCGGGATCGGTACAATGAGCAGTTCTTC. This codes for CASKRDTGRDRYNEQFF.

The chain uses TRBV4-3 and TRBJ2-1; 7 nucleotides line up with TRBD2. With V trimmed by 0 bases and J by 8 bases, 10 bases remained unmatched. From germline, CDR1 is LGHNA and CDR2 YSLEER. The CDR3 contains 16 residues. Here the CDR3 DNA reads TGCGCCAGCAGCCAAGATTGGGGGGGAGTAGTTGATGAGCAGTTCTTC. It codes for CASSQDWGGVVDEQFF.

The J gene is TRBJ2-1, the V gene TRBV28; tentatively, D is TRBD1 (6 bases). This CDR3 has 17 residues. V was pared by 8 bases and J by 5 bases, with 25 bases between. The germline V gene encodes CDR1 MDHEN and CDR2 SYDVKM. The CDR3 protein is CASRDTLIQPGHNEQFF. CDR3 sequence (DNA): TGTGCCAGCCGGGACACGCTAATTCAGCCGGGACACAATGAGCAGTTCTTC. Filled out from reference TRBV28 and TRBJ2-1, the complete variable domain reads DVKVTQSSRYLVKRTGEKVFLECVQDMDHENMFWYRQDPGLGLRLIYFSYDVKMKEKGDIPEGYSVSREKKERFSLILESASTNQTSMYLCASRDTLIQPGHNEQFFGPGTRLTVL.

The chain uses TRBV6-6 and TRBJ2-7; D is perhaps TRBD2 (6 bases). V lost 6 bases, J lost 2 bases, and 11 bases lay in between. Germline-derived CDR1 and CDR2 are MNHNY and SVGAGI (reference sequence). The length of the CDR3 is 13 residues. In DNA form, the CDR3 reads TGTGCCAGCAGCGCGGGGACGACCTACGAGCAGTACTTC. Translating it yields CASSAGTTYEQYF.

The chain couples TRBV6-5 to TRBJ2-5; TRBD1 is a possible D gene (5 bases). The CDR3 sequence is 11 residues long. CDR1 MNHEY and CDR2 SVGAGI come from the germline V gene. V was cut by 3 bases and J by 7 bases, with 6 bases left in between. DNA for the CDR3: TGTGCCAGCAGTTATCAGGGGACCCAGTACTTC. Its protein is CASSYQGTQYF.

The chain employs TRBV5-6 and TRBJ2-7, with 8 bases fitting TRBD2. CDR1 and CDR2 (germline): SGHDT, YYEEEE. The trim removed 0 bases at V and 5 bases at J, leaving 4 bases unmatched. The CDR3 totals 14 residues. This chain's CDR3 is CASSLVGLENEQYF. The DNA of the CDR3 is TGTGCCAGCAGCTTGGTGGGACTAGAGAACGAGCAGTACTTC.

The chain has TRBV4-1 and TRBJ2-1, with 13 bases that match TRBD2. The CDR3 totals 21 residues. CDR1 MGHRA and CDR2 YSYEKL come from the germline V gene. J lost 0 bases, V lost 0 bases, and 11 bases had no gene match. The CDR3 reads CASSQDMALAGGPGSYNEQFF. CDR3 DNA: TGCGCCAGCAGCCAAGATATGGCACTAGCGGGAGGGCCGGGCTCCTACAATGAGCAGTTCTTC.

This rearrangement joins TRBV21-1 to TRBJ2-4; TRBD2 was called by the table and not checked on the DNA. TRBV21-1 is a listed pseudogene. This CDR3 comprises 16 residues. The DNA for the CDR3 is TGTGCCAGCAGCAAAGAGTCGGCTAGCGGGAAAGTCATTCAGTACTTC. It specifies CASSKESASGKVIQYF.

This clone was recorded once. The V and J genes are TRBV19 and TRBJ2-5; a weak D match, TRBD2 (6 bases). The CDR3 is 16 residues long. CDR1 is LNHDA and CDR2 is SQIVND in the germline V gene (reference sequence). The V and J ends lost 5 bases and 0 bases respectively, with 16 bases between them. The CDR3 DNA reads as TGTGCCAGTAGTCCCAGACTAGGCACTGACCAAGAGACCCAGTACTTC. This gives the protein CASSPRLGTDQETQYF.

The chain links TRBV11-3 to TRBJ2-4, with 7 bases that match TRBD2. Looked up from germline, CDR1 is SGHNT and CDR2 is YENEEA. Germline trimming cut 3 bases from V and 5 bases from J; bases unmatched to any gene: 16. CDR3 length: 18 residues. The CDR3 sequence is CASSFYFGVVLAENIQYF. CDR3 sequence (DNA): TGTGCCAGCAGCTTTTATTTTGGGGTTGTGCTAGCGGAAAACATTCAGTACTTC.